Below, one TCR beta chain is given with its context. These data come from a study of shared clonotypes between healthy human individuals. Profiled with immunoSEQ multiplex PCR; TCRdb holds only in-frame clones, not every one. The data hold around 600,000 clones, with 97% observed a single time. V was clipped by 6 bases and J by 9 bases; unmatched bases: 15. The CDR3 has 16 residues. The germline gives CDR1 MDHEN, CDR2 SYDVKM. This clonotype was obtained from a woman in her 30s in good health. The sequencing input was naive CD4+ T cells sorted from blood. Subset denoted: CD45RA+ positively selected. The chain recombines TRBV28 with TRBJ2-1; 9 bases match TRBD2. CDR3 in DNA: TGTGCCAGCAGCACTAGCGGGCTCAGGGGGGAGAGTGAGCAGTTCTTC. Amino acids: CASSTSGLRGESEQFF.